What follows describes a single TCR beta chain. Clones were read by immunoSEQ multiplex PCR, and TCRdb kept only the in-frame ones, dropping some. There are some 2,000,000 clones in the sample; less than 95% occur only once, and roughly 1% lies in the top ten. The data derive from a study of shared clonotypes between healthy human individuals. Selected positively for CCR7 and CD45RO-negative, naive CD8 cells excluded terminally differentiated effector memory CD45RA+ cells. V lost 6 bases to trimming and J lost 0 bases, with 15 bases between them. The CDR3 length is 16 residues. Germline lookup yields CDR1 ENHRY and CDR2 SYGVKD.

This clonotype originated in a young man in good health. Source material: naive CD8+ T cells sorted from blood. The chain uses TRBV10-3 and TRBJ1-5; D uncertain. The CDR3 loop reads CAISEVETYSNQPQHF. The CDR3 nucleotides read TGTGCCATCAGCGAGGTGGAGACTTATAGCAATCAGCCCCAGCATTTT.